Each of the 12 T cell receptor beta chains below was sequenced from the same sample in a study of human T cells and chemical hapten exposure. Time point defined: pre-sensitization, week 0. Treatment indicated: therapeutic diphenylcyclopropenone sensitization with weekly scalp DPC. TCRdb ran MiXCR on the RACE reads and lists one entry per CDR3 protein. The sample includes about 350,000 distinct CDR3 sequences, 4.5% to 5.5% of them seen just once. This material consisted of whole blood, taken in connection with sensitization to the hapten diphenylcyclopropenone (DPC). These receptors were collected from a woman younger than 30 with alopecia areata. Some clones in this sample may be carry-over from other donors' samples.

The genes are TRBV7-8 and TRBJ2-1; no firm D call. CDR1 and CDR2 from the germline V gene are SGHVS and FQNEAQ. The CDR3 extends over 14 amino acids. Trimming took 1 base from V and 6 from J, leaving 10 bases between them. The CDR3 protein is CASSLVSDVNEQFF. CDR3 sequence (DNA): TGTGCCAGCAGCTTAGTCTCGGACGTCAATGAGCAGTTCTTC.

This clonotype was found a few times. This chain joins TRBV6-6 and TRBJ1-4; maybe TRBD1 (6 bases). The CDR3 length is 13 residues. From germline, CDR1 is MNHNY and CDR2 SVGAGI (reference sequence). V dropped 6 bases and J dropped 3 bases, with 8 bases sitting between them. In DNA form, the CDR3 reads TGTGCCAGCAGGACAGGATCTAATGAAAAACTGTTTTTT. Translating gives CASRTGSNEKLFF.

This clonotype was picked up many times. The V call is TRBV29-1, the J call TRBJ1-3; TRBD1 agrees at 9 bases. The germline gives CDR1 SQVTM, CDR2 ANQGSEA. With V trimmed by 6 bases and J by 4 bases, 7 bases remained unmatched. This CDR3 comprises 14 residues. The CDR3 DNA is TGCAGCGTCGCGGGACAGGGTCAGGGAAACACCATATATTTT. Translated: CSVAGQGQGNTIYF.

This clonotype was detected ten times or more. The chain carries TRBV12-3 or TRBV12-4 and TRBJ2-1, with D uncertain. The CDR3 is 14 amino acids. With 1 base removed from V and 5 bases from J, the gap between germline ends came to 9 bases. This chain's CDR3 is CASSLVSTNNEQFF. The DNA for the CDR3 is TGTGCCAGCAGTTTAGTTAGCACCAACAATGAGCAGTTCTTC.

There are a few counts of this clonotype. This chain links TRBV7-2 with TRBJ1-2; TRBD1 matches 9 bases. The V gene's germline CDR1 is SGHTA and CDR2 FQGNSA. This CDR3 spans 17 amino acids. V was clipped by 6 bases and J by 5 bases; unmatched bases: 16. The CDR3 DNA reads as TGTGCCAGCAGGTTCACAGCACCGGGACAGGGTTTATATGGCTACACCTTC. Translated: CASRFTAPGQGLYGYTF. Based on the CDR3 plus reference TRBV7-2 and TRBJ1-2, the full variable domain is GAGVSQSPSNKVTEKGKDVELRCDPISGHTALYWYRQSLGQGLEFLIYFQGNSAPDKSGLPSDRFSAERTGGSVSTLTIQRTQQEDSAVYLCASRFTAPGQGLYGYTFGSGTRLTVV.

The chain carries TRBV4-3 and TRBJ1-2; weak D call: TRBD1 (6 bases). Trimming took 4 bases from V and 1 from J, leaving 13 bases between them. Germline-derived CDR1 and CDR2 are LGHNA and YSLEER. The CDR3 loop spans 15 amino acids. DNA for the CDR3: TGCGCCAGCAGCCCCAACGGGGGCCTTAACTATGGCTACACCTTC. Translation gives CASSPNGGLNYGYTF.

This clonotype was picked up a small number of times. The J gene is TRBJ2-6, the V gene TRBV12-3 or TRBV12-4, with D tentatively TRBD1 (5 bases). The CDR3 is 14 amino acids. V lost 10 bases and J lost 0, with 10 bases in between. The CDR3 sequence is CAIQVASGANVLTF. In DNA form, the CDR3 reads TGTGCCATACAGGTTGCCTCTGGGGCCAACGTCCTGACTTTC.

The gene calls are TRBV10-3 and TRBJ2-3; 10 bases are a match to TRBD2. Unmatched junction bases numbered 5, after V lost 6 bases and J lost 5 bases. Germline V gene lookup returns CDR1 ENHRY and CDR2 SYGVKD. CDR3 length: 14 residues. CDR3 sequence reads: CAIRPSGGVDTQYF. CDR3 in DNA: TGTGCCATCAGACCAAGCGGGGGGGTAGATACGCAGTATTTT.

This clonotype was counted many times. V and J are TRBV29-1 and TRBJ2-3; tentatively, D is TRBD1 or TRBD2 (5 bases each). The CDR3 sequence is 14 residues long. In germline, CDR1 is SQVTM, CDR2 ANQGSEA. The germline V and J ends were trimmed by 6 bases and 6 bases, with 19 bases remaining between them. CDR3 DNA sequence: TGCAGCGTGGGGGTCGGGCAACCCGGTGATACGCAGTATTTT. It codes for CSVGVGQPGDTQYF.

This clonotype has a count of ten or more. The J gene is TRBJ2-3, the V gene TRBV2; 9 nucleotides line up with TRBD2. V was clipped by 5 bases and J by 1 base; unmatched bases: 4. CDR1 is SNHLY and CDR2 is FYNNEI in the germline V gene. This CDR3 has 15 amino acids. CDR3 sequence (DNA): TGTGCCAGCAGTTACTTAGCGGGAGGCACAGATACGCAGTATTTT. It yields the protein CASSYLAGGTDTQYF.

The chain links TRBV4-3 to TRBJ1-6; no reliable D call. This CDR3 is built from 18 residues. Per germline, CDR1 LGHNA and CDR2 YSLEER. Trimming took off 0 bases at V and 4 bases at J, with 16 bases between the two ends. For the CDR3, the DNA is TGCGCCAGCAGCCAAGATGTGGGCAGTTCAAAATATAATTCACCCCTCCACTTT. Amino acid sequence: CASSQDVGSSKYNSPLHF.

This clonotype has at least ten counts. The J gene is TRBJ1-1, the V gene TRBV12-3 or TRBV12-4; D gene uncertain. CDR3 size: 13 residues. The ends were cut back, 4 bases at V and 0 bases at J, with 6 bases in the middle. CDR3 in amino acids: CASSSYMNTEAFF. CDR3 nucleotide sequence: TGTGCCAGCAGTTCCTACATGAACACTGAAGCTTTCTTT.